This T cell receptor beta chain is from a study of radiotherapy plus CTLA-4 blockade in lung cancer. At the level of the study: With 30% to 40% of patients having disease control, objective responses were seen in 15% to 20%. Study conclusions and caveats: Clones of tumor-derived TCRs expanded in blood after radiotherapy plus ipilimumab. Early clone dynamics of blood T cells, plus interferon-beta, reportedly predicted response best.

A remark on this clone: Its specificity is unknown.

The junction had 2 bases not matched to a gene; V was cut back by 0 bases and J by 6 bases. CDR3 length equals 15 residues. The germline V gene has CDR1 ENHRY and CDR2 SYGVKD. Data came from immunoSEQ multiplex PCR; TCRdb stores just in-frame clones and leaves some out. The table has roughly 70,000 clones, roughly 87% seen once. This TCR was sampled from a human donor with non-small cell lung cancer that progressed on radiotherapy plus ipilimumab. The V and J genes are TRBV10-3 and TRBJ1-5, with 10 positions matching TRBD1. The source material was peripheral blood, sampled from a patient treated with radiotherapy plus ipilimumab. The CDR3, as DNA: TGTGCCATCAGTGAGTCTGGGGACAGGGGTCAGCCCCAGCATTTT. Protein: CAISESGDRGQPQHF.